This T cell receptor beta chain originates from a study of T cells in Graves' hyperthyroidism and ophthalmopathy. More than 8 ml fresh peripheral blood yielded the PBMCs. Regions amplified from RNA transcripts were the TCR beta CDR3 regions. TCR CDR3 underwent first-round RT-PCR with the HTBI primer set. In TCRdb, the multiplex PCR reads were re-called with MiXCR into one record per CDR3 protein. Found here are some 300,000 distinct CDR3 sequences, about 14% of them singletons; the top ten hold approximately 8.6%. This CDR3 has 15 residues. Unmatched junction bases numbered 10, after V lost 6 bases and J lost 6 bases. Germline CDR1 reads MDHEN; CDR2 reads SYDVKM.

The source of this sequence is a woman younger than 45 with Graves' hyperthyroidism that later progressed to Graves' ophthalmopathy. Input material: blood. V gene TRBV28 combines with J gene TRBJ1-5; TRBD1 agrees at 8 bases. For the CDR3, the DNA is TGTGCCAGCAGCCCTCGGACAGGGTCGATTCAGCCCCAGCATTTT. Protein sequence: CASSPRTGSIQPQHF. Filled out from reference TRBV28 and TRBJ1-5, the complete variable domain reads DVKVTQSSRYLVKRTGEKVFLECVQDMDHENMFWYRQDPGLGLRLIYFSYDVKMKEKGDIPEGYSVSREKKERFSLILESASTNQTSMYLCASSPRTGSIQPQHFGDGTRLSIL.